The clone carrying this TCR beta chain was recorded a few times. Its antigen is still unknown. These data belong to a study of beta chain features in type 1 diabetes. Study-wide findings and caveats: Cells carrying high TCR expression could end up over-represented when cDNA is sequenced. In these data, an HLA type influence on TCRB rearrangement remained unresolved. In all four CD4+ subsets, TCRB CDR3 length was significantly, moderately reduced in type 1 diabetes.

The ends were cut back, 5 bases at V and 3 bases at J, with 14 bases in the middle. The CDR3 has 15 residues. Germline V CDR1 and CDR2: SGHTA, FQGTGA. Since all of the isolated RNA was reverse transcribed, expressed TCRB transcripts were what got sequenced. Assay used: immunoSEQ multiplex PCR; TCRdb lists only in-frame clones, some missing. The table records over 700,000 clones, 15% to 20% of them present only once. The V and J genes are TRBV7-3 and TRBJ1-3, with D maybe TRBD1 (5 bases). This receptor was taken from a woman between 18 and 30 years old in good health. Material: naive CD4+ T cells from blood. The CDR3 sequence: CASSPRGGDGNTIYF. The CDR3 coding sequence is TGTGCCAGCAGCCCCCGGGGAGGGGATGGAAACACCATATATTTT. The complete variable domain, with remaining parts taken from reference TRBV7-3 and TRBJ1-3, reads GAGVSQTPSNKVTEKGKYVELRCDPISGHTALYWYRQSLGQGPEFLIYFQGTGAADDSGLPNDRFFAVRPEGSVSTLKIQRTERGDSAVYLCASSPRGGDGNTIYFGEGSWLTVV.